Following are 20 T cell receptor beta chains from one sample sequenced in a study of T cells in Graves' hyperthyroidism and ophthalmopathy. Researchers took RNA transcripts and amplified the TCR beta CDR3 regions from them. HTBI primers were employed in a first-round RT-PCR of the TCR CDR3. Using its own MiXCR run on the multiplex PCR reads, TCRdb lists one record per CDR3 protein. The table shows 700,000 to 850,000 distinct CDR3 sequences, with 35% occurring only once. The sequencing sample was made of blood. The receptors shown here come from a woman in her thirties or forties with Graves' hyperthyroidism.

This clonotype was picked up many times. This chain connects TRBV10-3 to TRBJ2-7; TRBD1 agrees at 10 bases. The length of the CDR3 is 14 residues. Germline-derived CDR1 and CDR2 are ENHRY and SYGVKD. Losses at the gene ends were 6 bases for V and 0 bases for J; bases not matched to a gene: 2. CDR3 sequence (DNA): TGTGCCATCAGGGGGACAGGGGCCTCCTACGAGCAGTACTTC. Its protein product is CAIRGTGASYEQYF.

This clonotype was counted at least ten times. This chain uses TRBV7-9 with TRBJ2-5; D perhaps matches TRBD1 (5 bases). V shed 6 bases and J shed 2 bases, with 13 bases lying between them. CDR1 is SEHNR, CDR2 FQNEAQ, per germline (reference sequence). The CDR3 is 14 residues long. The CDR3 loop reads CASSRTSGQETQYF. In DNA, the CDR3 is TGTGCCAGCAGTCGAACGTCAGGGCAAGAGACCCAGTACTTC.

This chain joins TRBV25-1 and TRBJ2-7; a weak D match, TRBD2 (5 bases). The CDR3 has 13 residues. The germline gives CDR1 MGHDK, CDR2 SYGVNS. The ends were cut back, 3 bases at V and 5 bases at J, with 11 bases in the middle. CDR3 residues: CASSDTGSHEQYF. The DNA for the CDR3 is TGTGCCAGCAGTGACACGGGGAGCCACGAGCAGTACTTC.

The chain has TRBV13 and TRBJ1-1; a weak D match, TRBD1 (5 bases). The CDR3 spans 15 residues. Per germline, CDR1 PRHDT and CDR2 FYEKMQ (reference sequence). Trimming took 5 bases from V and 0 from J, leaving 13 bases between them. The chain's CDR3 is CASSPGRVLNTEAFF. The CDR3 nucleotides read TGTGCCAGCAGCCCCGGCAGGGTATTGAACACTGAAGCTTTCTTT.

The table lists this clonotype with a few counts. Sequence at one end of the junction differs from germline and may be a read error. The chain is built from TRBV7-9 and TRBJ1-1, with D tentatively TRBD1 (5 bases). This CDR3 is 16 amino acids long. Germline V CDR1 and CDR2: SEHNR, FQNEAQ (reference sequence). CDR3 sequence (DNA): TGCGCCAGCAGCTATACCCGGGGCCCTCTGAACACTGAAGCTTTCTTT. It yields the protein CASSYTRGPLNTEAFF. The variable domain in full, completed from reference TRBV7-9 and TRBJ1-1, reads DTGVSQNPRHKITKRGQNVTFRCDPISEHNRLYWYRQTLGQGPEFLTYFQNEAQLEKSRLLSDRFSAERPKGSFSTLEIQRTEQGDSAMYLCASSYTRGPLNTEAFFGQGTRLTVV.

This clonotype showed up many times. V and J are TRBV20-1 and TRBJ2-6, with D maybe TRBD1 (5 bases). The germline CDR1 and CDR2 sequences are DFQATT and SNEGSKA (reference sequence). With 6 bases removed from V and 1 base from J, the gap between germline ends came to 10 bases. The CDR3 is 14 amino acids. Here the CDR3 reads CSAVQVSGANVLTF. CDR3 coding DNA: TGCAGTGCAGTACAGGTTTCTGGGGCCAACGTCCTGACTTTC.

The chain links TRBV9 to TRBJ2-3, with D uncertain. The CDR3 has 12 residues. Per the germline V gene, CDR1 is SGDLS and CDR2 is YYNGEE. Trimming removed 3 bases at V and 4 bases at J, with 6 bases between. CDR3 nucleotides: TGTGCCAGCAGCGGAGGTTCAGATACGCAGTATTTT. Amino acids: CASSGGSDTQYF.

The CDR3 spells CASSQGVVREKLFF. The DNA for the CDR3 is TGCGCCAGCAGCCAAGGAGTAGTAAGGGAAAAACTGTTTTTT. The chain carries TRBV4-1 and TRBJ1-4; D is uncertain. Trimming took 1 base from V and 8 from J, leaving 11 bases between them. The CDR3 loop spans 14 amino acids. Germline CDR1 is MGHRA and CDR2 is YSYEKL.

The sample holds many counts of this clonotype. J is TRBJ1-2 and V is TRBV6-6; D gene unclear. The CDR3 covers 12 residues. CDR1 is MNHNY, CDR2 SVGAGI, per germline (reference sequence). V dropped 7 bases and J dropped 2 bases, with 8 bases sitting between them. CDR3 residues: CASIKQNYGYTF. CDR3 bases: TGTGCCAGCATAAAACAGAACTATGGCTACACCTTC.

This clonotype has a count of ten or more. This sequence joins TRBV15 and TRBJ1-3, with 8 positions matching TRBD1. V shed 1 base, J shed 7 bases, and the junction held 9 bases outside the gene matches. This CDR3 has 16 amino acids. Germline V gene data show CDR1 as LNHNV and CDR2 as YYDKDF (reference sequence). This chain's CDR3 is CATSRVMDRARNTIYF. In nucleotides, the CDR3 is TGTGCCACCAGCAGAGTTATGGACAGGGCCAGGAACACCATATATTTT.

CDR3 DNA: TGTGCCAGCAGTGAAGATGGCGGGAAAACCGGGGAGCTGTTTTTT. Translating gives CASSEDGGKTGELFF. The genes are TRBV2 and TRBJ2-2; TRBD2 might be the D (6 bases). The germline V and J ends were trimmed by 1 base and 5 bases, with 11 bases remaining between them. CDR3 length equals 15 residues. CDR1 SNHLY and CDR2 FYNNEI come from the germline V gene.

This clonotype was seen ten or more times. The V call is TRBV2, the J call TRBJ1-2; D gene unclear. CDR3 size: 14 residues. V was clipped by 4 bases and J by 8 bases, with 17 bases between them. Germline V gene lookup returns CDR1 SNHLY and CDR2 FYNNEI. Here the CDR3 reads CASSVGRALGGYTF. For the CDR3, the DNA is TGTGCCAGCAGTGTAGGCCGGGCGTTGGGCGGCTACACCTTC. Full variable domain (outside the CDR3, taken from reference TRBV2 and TRBJ1-2): EPEVTQTPSHQVTQMGQEVILRCVPISNHLYFYWYRQILGQKVEFLVSFYNNEISEKSEIFDDQFSVERPDGSNFTLKIRSTKLEDSAMYFCASSVGRALGGYTFGSGTRLTVV.

Regarding this clonotype: A much larger clone is a single base away; this may be a read error. Here the CDR3 omits its conserved ending phenylalanine or tryptophan, so a read error is the likely source. The V and J genes are TRBV6-2 or TRBV6-3 and TRBJ1-1; perhaps TRBD1 as D (6 bases). Trimming pared 5 bases from V and 7 bases from J, leaving 8 bases between. The CDR3 has 11 residues. Germline V gene sequence: CDR1 MNHEY, CDR2 SVGEGT. CDR3 bases: TGTGCCAGCAGTGCGGACAGTGAAGCTTTCCTT. Amino acid sequence: CASSADSEAFL.

V is TRBV6-5 and J is TRBJ1-4, with D uncertain. The CDR3 loop spans 15 amino acids. The germline gives CDR1 MNHEY, CDR2 SVGAGI. The V and J ends lost 7 bases and 7 bases respectively, with 19 bases between them. CDR3 protein: CASTPRAGAIEKLFF. The CDR3 region has the DNA TGTGCCAGCACCCCAAGGGCGGGCGCCATTGAAAAACTGTTTTTT.

This clonotype has a handful of counts. Possible read error: a much larger clone is one base away. The chain has TRBV25-1 and TRBJ2-7; weak D call: TRBD1 (6 bases). CDR3 length: 13 residues. Per the germline V gene, CDR1 is MGHDK and CDR2 is SYGVNS. DNA for the CDR3: TGTACCAGCAGTGTAACAGGGACGGGCGAGCAGTACTTC. Its protein is CTSSVTGTGEQYF.

The chain joins TRBV5-1 to TRBJ1-1, with no clear D. Trimming left V 0 bases short and J 0 bases short, with 9 bases between. Germline-derived CDR1 and CDR2 are SGHRS and YFSETQ. The CDR3 is made up of 15 amino acids. DNA for the CDR3: TGCGCCAGCAGCTTGGCCTTCGCTGTGAACACTGAAGCTTTCTTT. It codes for CASSLAFAVNTEAFF.

CDR3 in amino acids: CSFLGPNTEAFF. The DNA for the CDR3 is TGCAGCTTTTTGGGGCCTAACACTGAAGCTTTCTTT. The gene calls are TRBV29-1 and TRBJ1-1, with D maybe TRBD1 (5 bases). The CDR3 is made up of 12 amino acids. Trimming took 8 bases from V and 2 from J, leaving 12 bases between them. Looked up from germline, CDR1 is SQVTM and CDR2 is ANQGSEA. The full variable domain, its missing parts supplied by reference TRBV29-1 and TRBJ1-1, is SAVISQKPSRDICQRGTSLTIQCQVDSQVTMMFWYRQQPGQSLTLIATANQGSEATYESGFVIDKFPISRPNLTFSTLTVSNMSPEDSSIYLCSFLGPNTEAFFGQGTRLTVV.

Details on this clonotype: At one of its ends the junction is not consistent with the germline gene, which may arise from a read error. This rearrangement joins TRBV7-2 to TRBJ2-7, with 11 bases lining up with TRBD1. The CDR3 is 16 amino acids. Germline V lookup: CDR1 SGHTA, CDR2 FQGNSA. The CDR3 sequence is CASSQVRTGGTEEQYF. The CDR3 nucleotides are TGCGCCAGCAGCCAAGTCCGGACAGGGGGCACGGAGGAGCAGTACTTC.

This clonotype was picked up a small number of times. V is TRBV20-1 and J is TRBJ1-4, with 10 bases fitting TRBD1. Germline V gives CDR1 DFQATT, CDR2 SNEGSKA (reference sequence). The V segment lost 2 bases and the J segment 7 bases; nucleotides outside the gene matches: 4. The CDR3 length is 14 residues. The CDR3 loop is CSARRDRGGEKLFF. Here the CDR3 DNA reads TGCAGTGCTAGACGGGACAGGGGTGGTGAAAAACTGTTTTTT.

The count of this clonotype is one. The V call is TRBV29-1, the J call TRBJ1-2; D call uncertain. With 1 base removed from V and 8 bases from J, the gap between germline ends came to 8 bases. Germline CDR1 reads SQVTM; CDR2 reads ANQGSEA. The CDR3 is 11 residues long. In nucleotides, the CDR3 is TGCAGCGTTGAAGGGGCGGGCGGCTACACCTTC. Translating gives CSVEGAGGYTF.